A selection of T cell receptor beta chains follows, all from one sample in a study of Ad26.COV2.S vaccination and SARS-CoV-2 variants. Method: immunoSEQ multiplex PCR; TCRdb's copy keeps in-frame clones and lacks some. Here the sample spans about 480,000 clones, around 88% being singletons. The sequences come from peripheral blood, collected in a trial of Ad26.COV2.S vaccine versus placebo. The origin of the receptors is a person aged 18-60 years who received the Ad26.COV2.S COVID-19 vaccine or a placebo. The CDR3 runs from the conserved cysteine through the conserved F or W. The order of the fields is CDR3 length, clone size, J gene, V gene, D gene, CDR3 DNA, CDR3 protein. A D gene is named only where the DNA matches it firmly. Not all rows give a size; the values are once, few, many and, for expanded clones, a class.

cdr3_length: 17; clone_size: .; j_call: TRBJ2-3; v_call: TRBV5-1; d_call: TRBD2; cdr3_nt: TGCGCCAGCAGCAGAGCACTAGCGGTCGAACTCCCAGATACGCAGTATTTT; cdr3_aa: CASSRALAVELPDTQYF
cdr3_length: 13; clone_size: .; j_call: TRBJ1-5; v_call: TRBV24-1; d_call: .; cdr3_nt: TGTGCCTCAACCAGGGGTAGCAATCAGCCCCAGCATTTT; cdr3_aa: CASTRGSNQPQHF
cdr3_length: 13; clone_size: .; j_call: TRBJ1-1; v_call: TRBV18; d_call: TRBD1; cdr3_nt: TGTGCCAGCTCACCGACAGGGCGGACTGAAGCTTTCTTT; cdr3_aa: CASSPTGRTEAFF
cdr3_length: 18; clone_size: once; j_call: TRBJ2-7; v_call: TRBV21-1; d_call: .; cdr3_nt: TGTGCCAGCAGCAGAACAGGAACTCCGGGGAGCATGAAGAACGAGCAGTACTTC; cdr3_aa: CASSRTGTPGSMKNEQYF
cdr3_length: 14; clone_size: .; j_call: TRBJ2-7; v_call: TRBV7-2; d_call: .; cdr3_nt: TGTGCCAGCAGCTTAGCGCTCGGGCGGCGCGAGCAGTACTTC; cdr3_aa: CASSLALGRREQYF
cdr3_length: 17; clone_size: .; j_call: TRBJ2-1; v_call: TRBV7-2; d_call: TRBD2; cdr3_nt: TGTGCCAGCAGCCAAATTAGCGGGAGGGCCTGGGGCAATGAGCAGTTCTTC; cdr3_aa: CASSQISGRAWGNEQFF
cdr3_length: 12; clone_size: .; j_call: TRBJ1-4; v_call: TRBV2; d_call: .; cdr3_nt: TGTGCCAGCAGTTTAGGGGCGGAAAAACTGTTTTTT; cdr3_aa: CASSLGAEKLFF
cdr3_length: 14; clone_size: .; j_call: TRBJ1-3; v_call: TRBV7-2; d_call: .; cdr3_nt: TGTGCCAGCAGCCCGACGGGAGGGGGAAACACCATATATTTT; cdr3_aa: CASSPTGGGNTIYF
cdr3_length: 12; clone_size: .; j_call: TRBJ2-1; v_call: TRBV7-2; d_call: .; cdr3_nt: TGTGCCAGCAGCAACAGGGTTAATGAGCAGTTCTTC; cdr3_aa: CASSNRVNEQFF
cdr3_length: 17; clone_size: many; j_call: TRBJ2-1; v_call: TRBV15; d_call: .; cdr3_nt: TGTGCCACCAGCAGAGGCGGCCCTCTGGCGCCCCGTTGGGAGCAGTTCTTC; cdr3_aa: CATSRGGPLAPRWEQFF
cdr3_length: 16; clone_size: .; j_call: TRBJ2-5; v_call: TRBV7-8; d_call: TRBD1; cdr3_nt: TGTGCCAGCAGCTTAGTTCCGGGACAGGTGTTCGAGACCCAGTACTTC; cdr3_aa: CASSLVPGQVFETQYF
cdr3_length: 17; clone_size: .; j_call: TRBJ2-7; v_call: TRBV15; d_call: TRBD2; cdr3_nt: TGTGCCACCAGCAGACTATTAGCGGGAGCCCTCTCATACGAGCAGTACTTC; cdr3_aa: CATSRLLAGALSYEQYF
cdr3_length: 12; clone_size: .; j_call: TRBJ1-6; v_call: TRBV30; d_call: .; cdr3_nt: TGTGCCTGGAGTGTCGGCGATTCACCCCTCCACTTT; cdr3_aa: CAWSVGDSPLHF
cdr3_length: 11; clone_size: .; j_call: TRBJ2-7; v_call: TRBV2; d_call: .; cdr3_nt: TGTGCCAGCAGTGGCTCATACGAGCAGTACTTC; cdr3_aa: CASSGSYEQYF
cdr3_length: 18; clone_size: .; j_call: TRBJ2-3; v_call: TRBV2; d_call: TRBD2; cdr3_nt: TGTGCCGCACGCACGGGACTAGCGGGAGGGGGGTTATTAGATACGCAGTATTTT; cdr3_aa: CAARTGLAGGGLLDTQYF
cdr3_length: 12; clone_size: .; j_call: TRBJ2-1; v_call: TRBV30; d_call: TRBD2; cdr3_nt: TGTGCCTGGAGCGGGACTAGCAATGAGCAGTTCTTC; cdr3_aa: CAWSGTSNEQFF
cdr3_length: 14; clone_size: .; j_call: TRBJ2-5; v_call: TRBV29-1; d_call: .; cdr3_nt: TGCAGCGTCTCAAAAAGGCCTAGGGGTGAGACCCAGTACTTC; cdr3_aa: CSVSKRPRGETQYF
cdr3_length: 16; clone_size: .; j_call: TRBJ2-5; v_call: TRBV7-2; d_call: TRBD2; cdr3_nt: TGTGCCAGCAGCTTAGCGCGATCGGGAGGCGGGGAGACCCAGTACTTC; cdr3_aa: CASSLARSGGGETQYF
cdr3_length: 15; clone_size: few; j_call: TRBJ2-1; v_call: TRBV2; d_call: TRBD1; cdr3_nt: TGTGCCAGCAGCGACCCGGGACAGGGGAGGGATGAGCAGTTCTTC; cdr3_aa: CASSDPGQGRDEQFF
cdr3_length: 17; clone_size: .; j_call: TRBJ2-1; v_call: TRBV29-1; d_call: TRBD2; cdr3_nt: TGCAGCGTACCGGGACTAGCGGGAGCGGTGTCCTACAATGAGCAGTTCTTC; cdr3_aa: CSVPGLAGAVSYNEQFF
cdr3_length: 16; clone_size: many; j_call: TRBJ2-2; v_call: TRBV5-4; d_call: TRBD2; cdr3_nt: TGTGCCAGCAGCAGACCTAGCGGGATGGGCACCGGGGAGCTGTTTTTT; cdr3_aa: CASSRPSGMGTGELFF
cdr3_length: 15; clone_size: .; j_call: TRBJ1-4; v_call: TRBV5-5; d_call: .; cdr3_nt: TGTGCCAGCAGCTTGGGGGCGGCGCCGAGTGAAAAACTGTTTTTT; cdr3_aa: CASSLGAAPSEKLFF
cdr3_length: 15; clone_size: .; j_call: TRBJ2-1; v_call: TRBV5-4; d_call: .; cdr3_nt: TGTGCCAGCAGCCCAAGGGACTCGTCCTACAATGAGCAGTTCTTC; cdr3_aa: CASSPRDSSYNEQFF
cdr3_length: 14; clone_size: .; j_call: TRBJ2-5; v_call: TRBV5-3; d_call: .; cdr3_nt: TGTGCCAGAAGCACGCTGGGTGGGGAAGAGACCCAGTACTTC; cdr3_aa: CARSTLGGEETQYF
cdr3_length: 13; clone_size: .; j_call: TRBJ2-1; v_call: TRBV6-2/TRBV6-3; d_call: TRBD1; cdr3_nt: TGTGCCAGCAGTCCAGGACAGGTAAATGAGCAGTTCTTC; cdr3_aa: CASSPGQVNEQFF
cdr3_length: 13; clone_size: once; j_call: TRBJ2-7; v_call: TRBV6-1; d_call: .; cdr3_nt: TGTGCCAGCAGTGAAAGCCCCTACAGGGTCTGGTACTTC; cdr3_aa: CASSESPYRVWYF
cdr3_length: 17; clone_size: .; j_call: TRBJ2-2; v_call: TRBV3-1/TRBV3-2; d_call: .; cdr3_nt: TGTGCCAGCAGCCAAGAACGGGGGGCGCGCGGCACCGGGGAGCTGTTTTTT; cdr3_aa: CASSQERGARGTGELFF
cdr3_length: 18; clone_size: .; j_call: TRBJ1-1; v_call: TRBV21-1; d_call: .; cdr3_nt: TGTGCCAGCAGGACAGAGGGACAGGGCAAACCCGTGAACACTGAAGCTTTCTTT; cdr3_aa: CASRTEGQGKPVNTEAFF
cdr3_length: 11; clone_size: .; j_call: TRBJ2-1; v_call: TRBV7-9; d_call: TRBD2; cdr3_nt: TGTGCCATCCCGGGGGGGAATGAGCAGTTCTTC; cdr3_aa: CAIPGGNEQFF
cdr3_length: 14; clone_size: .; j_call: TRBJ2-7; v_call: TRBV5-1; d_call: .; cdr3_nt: TGCGCCAGCAGCTTGGGGGCCAAAAACTACGAGCAGTACTTC; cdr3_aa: CASSLGAKNYEQYF
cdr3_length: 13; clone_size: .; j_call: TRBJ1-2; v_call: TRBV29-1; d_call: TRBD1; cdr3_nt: TGCAGCACCCAAAAACAGGGGAACTATGGCTACACCTTC; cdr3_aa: CSTQKQGNYGYTF
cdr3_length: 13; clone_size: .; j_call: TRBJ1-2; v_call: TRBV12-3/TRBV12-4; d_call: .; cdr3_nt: TGTGCCAGCAGCCCTCGAGGCCTGATTGGCTACACCTTC; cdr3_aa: CASSPRGLIGYTF
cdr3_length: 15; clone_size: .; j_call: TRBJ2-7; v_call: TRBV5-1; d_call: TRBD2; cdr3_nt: TGCGCCAGCAGCCCTCCTAGCGGGGGAGGCTACGAGCAGTACTTC; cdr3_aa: CASSPPSGGGYEQYF
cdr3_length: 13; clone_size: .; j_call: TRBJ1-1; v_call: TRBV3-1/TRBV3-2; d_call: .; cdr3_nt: TGTGCCAGCAGCCAGCTACTGAACACTGAAGCTTTCTTT; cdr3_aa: CASSQLLNTEAFF
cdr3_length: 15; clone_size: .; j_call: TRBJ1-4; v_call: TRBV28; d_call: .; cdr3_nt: TGTGCCAGCAGTATCCCACAGGGTACTAATGAAAAACTGTTTTTT; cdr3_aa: CASSIPQGTNEKLFF
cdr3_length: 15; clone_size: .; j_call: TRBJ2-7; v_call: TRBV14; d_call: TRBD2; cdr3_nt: TGTGCCAGCAGCCTCGGGGGGACTAGCATCTACGAGCAGTACTTC; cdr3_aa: CASSLGGTSIYEQYF
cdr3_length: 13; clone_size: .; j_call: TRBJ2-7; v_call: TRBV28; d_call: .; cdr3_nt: TGTGCCAGCGGGGACACCAACTCCTACGAGCAGTACTTC; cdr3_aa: CASGDTNSYEQYF
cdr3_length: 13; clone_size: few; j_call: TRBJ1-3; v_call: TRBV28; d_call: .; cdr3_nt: TGTGCCAGCAGTTTAACCCGCCCTACCCCCATATATTTT; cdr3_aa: CASSLTRPTPIYF
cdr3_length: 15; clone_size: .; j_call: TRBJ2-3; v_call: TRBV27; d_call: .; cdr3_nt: TGTGCCAGCAGCCCGAAACGAATATTGGCAGATACGCAGTATTTT; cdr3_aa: CASSPKRILADTQYF
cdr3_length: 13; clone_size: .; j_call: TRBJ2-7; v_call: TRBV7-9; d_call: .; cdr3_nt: TGTGCCAGCAGCTTTGGAGATACCTACGAGCAGTACTTC; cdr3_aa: CASSFGDTYEQYF
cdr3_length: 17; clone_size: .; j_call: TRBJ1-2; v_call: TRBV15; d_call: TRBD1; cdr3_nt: TGTGCCACCAGCAGAGACCGGGACAGGGGTTATTCGTTTGGCTACACCTTC; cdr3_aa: CATSRDRDRGYSFGYTF
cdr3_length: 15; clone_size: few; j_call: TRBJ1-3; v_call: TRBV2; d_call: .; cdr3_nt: TGTGCCAGCTGCCAGGGACTGAACTCTGGAAACACCATATATTTT; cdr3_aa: CASCQGLNSGNTIYF
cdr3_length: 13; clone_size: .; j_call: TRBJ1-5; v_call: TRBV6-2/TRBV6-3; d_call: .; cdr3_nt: TGTGCCAGCAGTTACTTCCCCAATCAGCCCCAGCATTTT; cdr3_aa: CASSYFPNQPQHF
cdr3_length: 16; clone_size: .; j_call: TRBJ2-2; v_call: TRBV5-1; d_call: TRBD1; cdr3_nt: TGCGCCAGCAGCTTGGGCGGACAGGGCGAGGCCGGGGAGCTGTTTTTT; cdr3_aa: CASSLGGQGEAGELFF
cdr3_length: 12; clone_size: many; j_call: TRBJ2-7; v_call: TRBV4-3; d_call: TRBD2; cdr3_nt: TGCGCCAGCAGCCGCGGGGGGAACGAGCAGTACTTC; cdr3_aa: CASSRGGNEQYF
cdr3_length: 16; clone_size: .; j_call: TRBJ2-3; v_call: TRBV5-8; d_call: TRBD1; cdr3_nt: TGTGCCAGCAGCTCCGGGACAGGGTATTCGTTAGATACGCAGTATTTT; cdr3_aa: CASSSGTGYSLDTQYF
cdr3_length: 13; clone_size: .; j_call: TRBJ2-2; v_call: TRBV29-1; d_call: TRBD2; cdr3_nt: TGCAGCGTTAGCGGGAGTTACACCGGGGAGCTGTTTTTT; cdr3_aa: CSVSGSYTGELFF
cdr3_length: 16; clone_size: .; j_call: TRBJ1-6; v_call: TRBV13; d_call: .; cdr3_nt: TGTGCCAGCAGCTTAATCGCGGGAAGGGATAATTCACCCCTCCACTTT; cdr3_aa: CASSLIAGRDNSPLHF
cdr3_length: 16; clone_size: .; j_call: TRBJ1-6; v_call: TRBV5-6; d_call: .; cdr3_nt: TGTGCCAGCAGCTTGGAGGCTGGTACTCGTAATTCACCCCTCCACTTT; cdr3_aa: CASSLEAGTRNSPLHF
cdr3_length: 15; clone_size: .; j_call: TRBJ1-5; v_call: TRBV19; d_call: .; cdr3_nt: TGTGCCAGTAGTATATCCCGGGGGGAGAATCAGCCCCAGCATTTT; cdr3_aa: CASSISRGENQPQHF
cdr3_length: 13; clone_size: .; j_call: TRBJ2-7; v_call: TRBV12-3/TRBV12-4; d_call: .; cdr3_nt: TGTGCCAGCGGCAGGGCGTCCACCTACGAGCAGTACTTC; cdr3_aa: CASGRASTYEQYF
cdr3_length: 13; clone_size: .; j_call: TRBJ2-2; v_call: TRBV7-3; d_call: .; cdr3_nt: TGTGCCAGCAGCTTAAAGTCTACCGGGGAGCTGTTTTTT; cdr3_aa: CASSLKSTGELFF
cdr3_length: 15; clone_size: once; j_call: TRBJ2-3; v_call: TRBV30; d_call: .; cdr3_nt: TGTGCCTGGAGTGTCCCCAACTACGGCACAGATACGCAGTATTTT; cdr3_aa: CAWSVPNYGTDTQYF